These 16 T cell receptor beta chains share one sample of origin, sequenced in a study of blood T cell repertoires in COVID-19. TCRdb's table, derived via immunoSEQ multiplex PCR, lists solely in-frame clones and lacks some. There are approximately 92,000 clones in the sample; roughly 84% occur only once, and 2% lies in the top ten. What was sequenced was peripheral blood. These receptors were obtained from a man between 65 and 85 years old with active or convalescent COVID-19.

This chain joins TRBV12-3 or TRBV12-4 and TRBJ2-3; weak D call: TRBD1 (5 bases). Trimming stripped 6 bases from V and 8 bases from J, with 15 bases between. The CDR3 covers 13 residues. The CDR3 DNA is TGTGCCAGCAGCACCCAGGGCGTAGGTACGCAGTATTTT. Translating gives CASSTQGVGTQYF.

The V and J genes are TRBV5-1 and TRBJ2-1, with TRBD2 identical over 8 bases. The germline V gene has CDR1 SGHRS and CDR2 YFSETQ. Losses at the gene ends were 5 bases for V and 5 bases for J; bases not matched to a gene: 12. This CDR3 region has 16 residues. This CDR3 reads CASREWAGGLNNEQFF. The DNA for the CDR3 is TGCGCCAGCAGAGAGTGGGCGGGGGGTCTTAACAATGAGCAGTTCTTC.

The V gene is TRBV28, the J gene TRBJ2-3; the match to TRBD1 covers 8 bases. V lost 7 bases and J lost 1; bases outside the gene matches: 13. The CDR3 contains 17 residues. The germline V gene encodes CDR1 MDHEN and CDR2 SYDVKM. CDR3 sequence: CASNSPGTGRGTDTQYF. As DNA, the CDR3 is TGTGCCAGCAACTCCCCCGGGACAGGCCGAGGCACAGATACGCAGTATTTT.

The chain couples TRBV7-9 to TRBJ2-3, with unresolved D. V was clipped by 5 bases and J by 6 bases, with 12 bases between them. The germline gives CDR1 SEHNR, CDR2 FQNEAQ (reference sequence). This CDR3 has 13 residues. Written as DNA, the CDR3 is TGTGCCAGCAGCCCCGATCGGTGGGATACGCAGTATTTT. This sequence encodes CASSPDRWDTQYF.

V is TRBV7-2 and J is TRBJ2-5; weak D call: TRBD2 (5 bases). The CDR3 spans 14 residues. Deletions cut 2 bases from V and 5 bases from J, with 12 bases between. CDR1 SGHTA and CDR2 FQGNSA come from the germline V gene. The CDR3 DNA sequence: TGTGCCAGCAGCTTAATCCGGTCGGGGGAGACCCAGTACTTC. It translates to CASSLIRSGETQYF.

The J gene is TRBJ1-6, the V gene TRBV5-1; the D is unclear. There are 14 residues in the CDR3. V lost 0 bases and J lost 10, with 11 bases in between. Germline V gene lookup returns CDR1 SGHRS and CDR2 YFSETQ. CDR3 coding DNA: TGCGCCAGCAGCTTGGAAGGGCGGGGATCACCCCTCCACTTT. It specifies CASSLEGRGSPLHF.

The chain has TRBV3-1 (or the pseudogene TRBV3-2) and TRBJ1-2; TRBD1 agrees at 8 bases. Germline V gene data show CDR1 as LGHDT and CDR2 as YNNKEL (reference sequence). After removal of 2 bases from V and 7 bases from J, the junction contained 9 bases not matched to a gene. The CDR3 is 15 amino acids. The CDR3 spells CASSQSGPGGVGYTF. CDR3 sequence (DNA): TGTGCCAGCAGCCAATCAGGTCCAGGGGGCGTTGGCTACACCTTC.

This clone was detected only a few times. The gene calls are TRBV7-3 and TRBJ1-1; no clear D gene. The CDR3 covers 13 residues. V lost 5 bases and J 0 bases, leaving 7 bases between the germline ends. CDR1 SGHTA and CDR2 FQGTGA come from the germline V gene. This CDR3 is CASSREMNTEAFF. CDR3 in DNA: TGTGCCAGCAGCCGCGAAATGAACACTGAAGCTTTCTTT.

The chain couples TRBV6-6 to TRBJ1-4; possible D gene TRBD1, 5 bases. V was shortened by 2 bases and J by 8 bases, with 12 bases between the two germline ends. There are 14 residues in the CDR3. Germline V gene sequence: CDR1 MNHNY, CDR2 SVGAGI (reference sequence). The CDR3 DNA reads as TGTGCCAGCAGTTACGCGGGGGATGGCGAAAAACTGTTTTTT. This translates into CASSYAGDGEKLFF.

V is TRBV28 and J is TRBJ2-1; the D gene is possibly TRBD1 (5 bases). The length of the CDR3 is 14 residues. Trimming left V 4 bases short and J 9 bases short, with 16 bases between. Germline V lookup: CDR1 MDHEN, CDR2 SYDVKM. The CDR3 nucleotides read TGTGCCAGCAGTTCCAGGGTGGTCCCTGCTGAGCAGTTCTTC. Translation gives CASSSRVVPAEQFF.

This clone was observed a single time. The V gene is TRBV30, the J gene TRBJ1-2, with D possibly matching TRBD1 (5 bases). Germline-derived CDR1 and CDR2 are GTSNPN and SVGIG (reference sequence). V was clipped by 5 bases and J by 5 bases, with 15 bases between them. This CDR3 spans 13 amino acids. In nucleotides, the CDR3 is TGTGCCTGGGCGGGGGACCGACAGTATGGCTACACCTTC. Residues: CAWAGDRQYGYTF.

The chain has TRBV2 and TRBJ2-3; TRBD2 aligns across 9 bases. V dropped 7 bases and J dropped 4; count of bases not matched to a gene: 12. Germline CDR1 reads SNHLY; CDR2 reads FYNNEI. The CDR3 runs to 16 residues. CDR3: CASMMRASGASDTQYF. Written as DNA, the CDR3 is TGTGCCAGCATGATGAGGGCTAGCGGGGCCTCAGATACGCAGTATTTT.

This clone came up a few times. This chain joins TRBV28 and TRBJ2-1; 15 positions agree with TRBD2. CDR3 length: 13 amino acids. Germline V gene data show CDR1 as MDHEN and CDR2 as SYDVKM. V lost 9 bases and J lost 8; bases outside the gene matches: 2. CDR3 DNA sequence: TGTGCCAGTGGACTAGCGGGGGGGCATGAGCAGTTCTTC. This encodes CASGLAGGHEQFF.

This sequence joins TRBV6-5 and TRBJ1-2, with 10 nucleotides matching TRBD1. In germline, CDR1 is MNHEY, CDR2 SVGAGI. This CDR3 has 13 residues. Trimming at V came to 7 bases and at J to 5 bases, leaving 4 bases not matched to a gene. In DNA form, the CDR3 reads TGTGCCAGCAAAAGACAGGGGGCGTATGGCTACACCTTC. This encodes CASKRQGAYGYTF.

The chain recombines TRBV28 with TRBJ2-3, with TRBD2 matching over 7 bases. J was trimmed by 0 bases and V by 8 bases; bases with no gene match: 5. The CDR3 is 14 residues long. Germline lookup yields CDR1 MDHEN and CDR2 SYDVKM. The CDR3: CASAGDYSTDTQYF. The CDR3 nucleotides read TGTGCCAGCGCCGGGGACTACAGCACAGATACGCAGTATTTT.

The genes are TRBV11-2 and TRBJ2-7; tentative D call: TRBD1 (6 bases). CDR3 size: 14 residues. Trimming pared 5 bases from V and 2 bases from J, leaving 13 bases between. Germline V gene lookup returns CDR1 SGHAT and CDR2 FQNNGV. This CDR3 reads CASSHDRLAYEQYF. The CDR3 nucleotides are TGTGCCAGCAGCCATGACAGGTTAGCCTACGAGCAGTACTTC. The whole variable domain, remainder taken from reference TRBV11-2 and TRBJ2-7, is EAGVAQSPRYKIIEKRQSVAFWCNPISGHATLYWYQQILGQGPKLLIQFQNNGVVDDSQLPKDRFSAERLKGVDSTLKIQPAKLEDSAVYLCASSHDRLAYEQYFGPGTRLTVT.